These 32 T cell receptor beta chains originate from one sample sequenced in a study of shared clonotypes between healthy human individuals (dated by TCRdb to 2020 to 2021). Libraries were constructed by the immunoSEQ multiplex PCR assay. TCRdb re-hosts the immuneACCESS table, in-frame sequences only. Its copies lack some clones; in the studies checked, an unresolved V gene accounts for under half of them, and the cause for the rest is not known. In this sample the table shows 2,500,000 or so clones, 90% to 95% of which occur a single time. Around 0.37% of the sample goes to the ten largest clones. The specimen was naive CD4+ T cells from PBMCs. The cell subset or site label here, explained by the study, means: CD45RA+ positively selected. Every receptor here comes from a man younger than 35 in good health. Some clones in this sample may be carry-over from other donors' samples.

The chain is built from TRBV11-2 and TRBJ2-1; D not certain. Germline V CDR1 and CDR2: SGHAT, FQNNGV. This CDR3 is 15 amino acids long. Trimming pared 3 bases from V and 1 base from J, leaving 10 bases between. The CDR3 DNA reads TGTGCCAGCAGCTTTAGGGTCGGGTCCTACAATGAGCAGTTCTTC. Its protein product is CASSFRVGSYNEQFF.

A remark on this clone: Different DNA sequences within this sample yield the same CDR3. The chain recombines TRBV5-1 with TRBJ2-2; D remains unclear. This CDR3 has 12 amino acids. Looked up from germline, CDR1 is SGHRS and CDR2 is YFSETQ. V gave up 4 bases and J gave up 6 bases, with 7 bases separating them. The CDR3 region has the DNA TGCGCCAGCAGCCTCCCTTCCGGGGAGCTGTTTTTT. Protein sequence: CASSLPSGELFF.

The chain is built from TRBV10-3 and TRBJ2-7; D is uncertain. Trimming stripped 5 bases from V and 4 bases from J, with 6 bases between. Germline loops: CDR1 ENHRY, CDR2 SYGVKD. This CDR3 contains 11 residues. The CDR3 region is CAISKRYEQYF. CDR3 DNA sequence: TGTGCCATCAGTAAAAGGTACGAGCAGTACTTC.

The V gene is TRBV28, the J gene TRBJ1-4, with TRBD1 as a possible D gene (6 bases). Trimming removed 2 bases from V and 14 bases from J, with 12 bases in between. This CDR3 spans 12 amino acids. Germline V gene sequence: CDR1 MDHEN, CDR2 SYDVKM. This chain's CDR3 is CASSLNRVLLFF. The CDR3 bases are TGTGCCAGCAGTTTAAACAGGGTTTTGCTGTTTTTT.

V and J are TRBV5-1 and TRBJ2-5; TRBD1 matches at 7 bases. V was clipped by 3 bases and J by 2 bases; unmatched bases: 7. Germline-derived CDR1 and CDR2 are SGHRS and YFSETQ. The CDR3 extends over 15 amino acids. The CDR3 here is CASSSGQKIQETQYF. In DNA form, the CDR3 reads TGCGCCAGCAGCTCGGGACAGAAGATTCAAGAGACCCAGTACTTC.

DNA of the CDR3: TGCAGCGGGGTGAGCGGGGGTGATACGCAGTATTTT. The encoded protein is CSGVSGGDTQYF. The chain is built from TRBV29-1 and TRBJ2-3, with 8 bases identical to TRBD2. The V and J ends lost 7 bases and 6 bases, in that order; junction bases with no gene match: 6. The germline CDR1 and CDR2 sequences are SQVTM and ANQGSEA. The CDR3 has 12 amino acids.

The chain is built from TRBV11-2 and TRBJ1-3; D call uncertain. Germline CDR1 SGHAT, CDR2 FQNNGV. V was cut by 5 bases and J by 0 bases, with 8 bases left in between. This CDR3 is 14 amino acids long. The CDR3 DNA reads TGTGCCAGCAGCGTCACAGACTCTGGAAACACCATATATTTT. Its protein product is CASSVTDSGNTIYF.

The chain joins TRBV7-3 to TRBJ2-3; 9 nucleotides line up with TRBD2. Germline CDR1 is SGHTA and CDR2 is FQGTGA. The CDR3 loop spans 15 amino acids. V was clipped by 5 bases and J by 4 bases; unmatched bases: 7. The CDR3: CASSPKSGGPDTQYF. The CDR3 coding sequence is TGTGCCAGCAGCCCAAAAAGCGGGGGGCCAGATACGCAGTATTTT.

This clone was recorded a few times. V is TRBV27 and J is TRBJ1-1; D may be TRBD1 (5 bases). With 7 bases removed from V and 1 base from J, the gap between germline ends came to 16 bases. This CDR3 has 15 amino acids. Germline CDR1 is MNHEY and CDR2 is SMNVEV (reference sequence). The CDR3 DNA sequence: TGTGCCAGCACCCAGTCGGGACGGGGGAACACTGAAGCTTTCTTT. Translating it yields CASTQSGRGNTEAFF.

This rearrangement joins TRBV11-1 to TRBJ2-7; D gene uncertain. Trimming took 2 bases from V and 7 from J, leaving 21 bases between them. Germline V gene lookup returns CDR1 SGHAT and CDR2 FQDESV (reference sequence). The CDR3 runs to 16 residues. CDR3 loop: CASSLNRVWGREEQYF. DNA for the CDR3: TGTGCCAGCAGCTTAAATCGAGTGTGGGGTAGAGAAGAGCAGTACTTC.

The chain carries TRBV5-4 and TRBJ2-2; maybe TRBD1 (5 bases). The CDR3 length is 15 residues. Deletions cut 1 base from V and 2 bases from J, with 9 bases between. Germline CDR1 and CDR2: SGHNT and YYREEE (reference sequence). The DNA for the CDR3 is TGTGCCAGCAGCTTGTTAGGGGCAAACACCGGGGAGCTGTTTTTT. As protein: CASSLLGANTGELFF.

In its sample, this clone was seen a few times. The chain is built from TRBV18 and TRBJ2-1; TRBD2 agrees at 15 bases. This CDR3 is 16 amino acids long. CDR1 is KGHSH, CDR2 LQKENI, per germline. With V trimmed by 3 bases and J by 9 bases, 6 bases remained unmatched. CDR3 in amino acids: CASSPLGLAGGSEQFF. The DNA for the CDR3 is TGTGCCAGCTCACCGTTAGGACTAGCGGGGGGGAGTGAGCAGTTCTTC.

The rearrangement joins TRBV9 to TRBJ2-7, with D perhaps matching TRBD2 (6 bases). Per germline, CDR1 SGDLS and CDR2 YYNGEE. Deletions cut 3 bases from V and 3 bases from J, with 10 bases between. CDR3 length: 13 residues. The CDR3 region is CASSGQEGYEQYF. CDR3 sequence (DNA): TGTGCCAGCAGCGGGCAGGAGGGCTACGAGCAGTACTTC.

J is TRBJ1-5 and V is TRBV10-3; D call uncertain. The CDR3 is 13 amino acids. The germline V and J ends were trimmed by 0 bases and 7 bases, with 7 bases remaining between them. Germline CDR1 and CDR2: ENHRY and SYGVKD. CDR3 protein: CAISESLMQPQHF. In DNA, the CDR3 is TGTGCCATCAGTGAGTCGTTGATGCAGCCCCAGCATTTT.

The chain employs TRBV27 and TRBJ1-2; D might be TRBD1 (5 bases). The germline gives CDR1 MNHEY, CDR2 SMNVEV (reference sequence). Trimming cost V 4 bases and J 6 bases, with 30 bases left between them. The CDR3 contains 19 residues. The CDR3, as DNA: TGTGCCAGCAGTTGGGGGACGACTCGGGACCCAAGGGTCGTGGATGGCTACACCTTC. Translating it yields CASSWGTTRDPRVVDGYTF.

The CDR3 loop is CAWSRGTGPEKLFF. The CDR3 nucleotides read TGTGCCTGGAGCCGCGGGACAGGGCCTGAAAAACTGTTTTTT. V is TRBV30 and J is TRBJ1-4; 9 nucleotides line up with TRBD1. The germline gives CDR1 GTSNPN, CDR2 SVGIG (reference sequence). The ends lost 3 bases at V and 7 bases at J; junction bases unmatched: 6. This CDR3 region has 14 residues.

The chain is built from TRBV28 and TRBJ2-7, with a tentative D call TRBD2 (6 bases). The CDR3 is 16 residues long. The germline gives CDR1 MDHEN, CDR2 SYDVKM. Trimming removed 6 bases from V and 0 bases from J, with 18 bases in between. The CDR3 DNA reads as TGTGCCAGCAGCCTTGGGGGGACGGCCAGCTCCTACGAGCAGTACTTC. It specifies CASSLGGTASSYEQYF.

This clone was observed a single time. V usage is TRBV10-3 and J usage is TRBJ1-1, with no clear D. The CDR3 consists of 12 residues. Germline V CDR1 and CDR2: ENHRY, SYGVKD. The V end was cut by 0 bases, the J end by 12 bases, with 11 bases between. CDR3 protein: CAISESLARTFF. As DNA, the CDR3 is TGTGCCATCAGTGAGTCGTTGGCGAGGACTTTCTTT.

The chain employs TRBV9 and TRBJ2-3; TRBD2 aligns across 16 bases. V dropped 3 bases and J dropped 1; count of bases not matched to a gene: 11. The CDR3 consists of 20 residues. Per germline, CDR1 SGDLS and CDR2 YYNGEE. DNA for the CDR3: TGTGCCAGCAGCGCCCCGGGACTAGCGGGAGGGCACGGTGGCACAGATACGCAGTATTTT. Translation: CASSAPGLAGGHGGTDTQYF.

This chain connects TRBV5-1 to TRBJ2-1; no firm D call. The CDR3 spans 15 residues. Trimming shortened V by 6 bases and J by 5 bases, and 18 bases separated the two germline ends. Germline lookup yields CDR1 SGHRS and CDR2 YFSETQ. Here the CDR3 DNA reads TGCGCCAGCACCCTCTTTCCGAAGCAGAACAATGAGCAGTTCTTC. Protein: CASTLFPKQNNEQFF.

V gene TRBV5-1 combines with J gene TRBJ2-2; TRBD2 is a possible D gene (5 bases). Between the trimmed V and J ends, which lost 0 bases and 4 bases, there was a span of 13 bases. The CDR3 has 16 residues. Germline V lookup: CDR1 SGHRS, CDR2 YFSETQ. The chain's CDR3 is CASSLAGSPGTGELFF. Written as DNA, the CDR3 is TGCGCCAGCAGCTTGGCGGGGTCTCCGGGCACCGGGGAGCTGTTTTTT.

This chain uses TRBV7-3 with TRBJ2-5, with 7 bases that match TRBD2. CDR1 SGHTA and CDR2 FQGTGA come from the germline V gene. CDR3 length: 15 amino acids. V trimming: 4 bases; J trimming: 3 bases; junction bases outside the gene matches: 8. The DNA of the CDR3 is TGTGCCAGCAGCTCCTCCGGGACTACCGAAGAGACCCAGTACTTC. Translating gives CASSSSGTTEETQYF.

The V and J genes are TRBV5-1 and TRBJ2-2; D gene uncertain. The CDR3 runs to 13 residues. V lost 5 bases to trimming and J lost 4 bases, with 9 bases between them. Germline loops: CDR1 SGHRS, CDR2 YFSETQ. The DNA for the CDR3 is TGCGCCAGCAGAGATGAAGGCACCGGGGAGCTGTTTTTT. Translation: CASRDEGTGELFF.

The chain is built from TRBV7-2 and TRBJ2-7, with D unresolved. Germline CDR1 is SGHTA and CDR2 is FQGNSA. V was clipped by 5 bases and J by 3 bases, with 14 bases between them. The CDR3 has 14 amino acids. The CDR3 DNA reads TGTGCCAGCAGCCCAAGCGTGGGGAACTACGAGCAGTACTTC. Translating gives CASSPSVGNYEQYF.

The J gene is TRBJ2-3, the V gene TRBV5-4, with 9 bases fitting TRBD1. The V and J ends lost 4 bases and 0 bases, in that order; junction bases with no gene match: 6. This CDR3 is 16 amino acids long. The germline gives CDR1 SGHNT, CDR2 YYREEE (reference sequence). CDR3 nucleotide sequence: TGTGCCAGCAGCCCCCGCGGGACAGGGAGCACAGATACGCAGTATTTT. This codes for CASSPRGTGSTDTQYF.

This chain's CDR3 is CASSSGPSSVQGEQFF. DNA for the CDR3: TGTGCCAGCAGCTCAGGTCCTTCCTCCGTACAAGGTGAGCAGTTCTTC. V gene TRBV7-9 combines with J gene TRBJ2-1, with unresolved D. V was trimmed by 4 bases and J by 9 bases, leaving 22 bases between them. The CDR3 loop spans 16 amino acids. Looked up from germline, CDR1 is SEHNR and CDR2 is FQNEAQ (reference sequence).

The CDR3 DNA reads as TGTGCCAGCAGCCCCGTTGCAGGACAAGAGACCCAGTACTTC. Its translation: CASSPVAGQETQYF. This chain joins TRBV9 and TRBJ2-5; D ambiguous. Trimming shortened V by 4 bases and J by 2 bases, and 12 bases separated the two germline ends. The CDR3 length is 14 residues. CDR1 and CDR2 from the germline V gene are SGDLS and YYNGEE. Based on the CDR3 plus reference TRBV9 and TRBJ2-5, the full variable domain is DSGVTQTPKHLITATGQRVTLRCSPRSGDLSVYWYQQSLDQGLQFLIQYYNGEERAKGNILERFSAQQFPDLHSELNLSSLELGDSALYFCASSPVAGQETQYFGPGTRLLVL.

This chain uses TRBV5-1 with TRBJ2-1; D gene unclear. The germline CDR1 and CDR2 sequences are SGHRS and YFSETQ. Trimming removed 2 bases from V and 0 bases from J, with 9 bases in between. This CDR3 is built from 15 residues. CDR3 sequence reads: CASSFQVSSYNEQFF. The CDR3 DNA follows: TGCGCCAGCAGCTTTCAGGTTAGCTCCTACAATGAGCAGTTCTTC.

V and J are TRBV6-5 and TRBJ1-1; a weak D match, TRBD1 (6 bases). The CDR3 runs to 15 residues. The germline V gene has CDR1 MNHEY and CDR2 SVGAGI. Trimming took 5 bases from V and 5 from J, leaving 18 bases between them. The CDR3 bases are TGTGCCAGCAGTCCTTTTCGAGGGGGGATGACTGAAGCTTTCTTT. Protein sequence: CASSPFRGGMTEAFF.

The CDR3 here is CASSFSGTGIEAFF. In DNA form, the CDR3 reads TGTGCCAGCAGCTTTTCCGGGACAGGGATTGAAGCTTTCTTT. V is TRBV5-4 and J is TRBJ1-1, with 9 bases lining up with TRBD1. Germline CDR1 reads SGHNT; CDR2 reads YYREEE (reference sequence). CDR3 size: 14 residues. The junction had 6 bases not matched to a gene; V was cut back by 2 bases and J by 7 bases.

The chain recombines TRBV6-8 with TRBJ1-2; TRBD1 matches 12 bases. Germline CDR1 and CDR2: MNHGY and SAAAGT. This CDR3 is 17 amino acids long. With V trimmed by 2 bases and J by 4 bases, 8 bases remained unmatched. The DNA for the CDR3 is TGTGCCAGCAGTTACCTCCGGGACAGGGGGCTAGGCTATGGCTACACCTTC. Translated, it gives CASSYLRDRGLGYGYTF.

This rearrangement joins TRBV19 to TRBJ1-5; D is ambiguous. The CDR3 has 17 amino acids. In germline, CDR1 is LNHDA, CDR2 SQIVND (reference sequence). V was shortened by 0 bases and J by 0 bases, with 12 bases between the two germline ends. CDR3 sequence: CASSIDVAGNSNQPQHF. CDR3 DNA sequence: TGTGCCAGTAGTATAGATGTGGCGGGAAATAGCAATCAGCCCCAGCATTTT.